This T cell receptor beta chain was found in a study of a mutant IDH1 vaccine in newly diagnosed glioma. Method: immunoSEQ multiplex PCR; TCRdb's copy keeps in-frame clones and lacks some. The sample lists about 46,000 clones, more than 60% seen once, with approximately 1.8% in the top ten. The ends were cut back, 5 bases at V and 1 base at J, with 7 bases in the middle. This CDR3 spans 13 amino acids. Germline CDR1 is SGHNT and CDR2 is YYREEE (reference sequence). Time point of the sample: baseline, week 1 (first vaccination visit). Treatment here: pre-vaccination baseline after standard-of-care therapy.

This specimen consisted of PBMCs, obtained from a glioma patient treated with radiotherapy, temozolomide or both. This sequence originates from a middle-aged woman with glioma. The chain combines TRBV5-4 with TRBJ1-5; no clear D gene. CDR3 protein: CASSYDSNQPQHF. For the CDR3, the DNA is TGTGCCAGCAGTTACGACAGCAATCAGCCCCAGCATTTT.